The 18 T cell receptor beta chains presented below share a single source sample, sequenced in a study of blood T cell repertoires in COVID-19. Profiled with immunoSEQ multiplex PCR; TCRdb holds only in-frame clones, not every one. The sample has 140,000 or so clones, more than 60% seen once. Input material: peripheral blood. These receptors came from a middle-aged man with acute or convalescent COVID-19.

CDR3 in amino acids: CASSPSGGRRDTQYF. The CDR3 DNA reads TGCGCCAGCAGTCCTAGCGGGGGCCGCCGGGATACGCAGTATTTT. This chain links TRBV10-1 with TRBJ2-3; 10 nucleotides line up with TRBD2. V dropped 5 bases and J dropped 6; count of bases not matched to a gene: 8. Germline CDR1 is WNHNN and CDR2 is SYGVQD (reference sequence). This CDR3 comprises 15 residues.

In the case of this clone: At one of its ends the junction is not consistent with the germline gene, which may arise from a read error. This rearrangement joins TRBV18 to TRBJ2-4, with D hard to call. Germline V CDR1 and CDR2: KGHSH, LQKENI. CDR3 length: 13 amino acids. The CDR3 DNA is TGTGCCAGCGCACCCGGTACGGAAAACATTCAGTACTTC. This translates into CASAPGTENIQYF.

V is TRBV28 and J is TRBJ2-7, with D possibly matching TRBD2 (6 bases). Trimming cost V 3 bases and J 2 bases, with 11 bases left between them. There are 14 residues in the CDR3. Germline CDR1 reads MDHEN; CDR2 reads SYDVKM. The CDR3 region is CASSLSGRPYEQYF. The CDR3 bases are TGTGCCAGCAGTTTGTCAGGGAGGCCCTACGAGCAGTACTTC.

V is TRBV7-8 and J is TRBJ2-1, with D maybe TRBD2 (7 bases). Germline V gene sequence: CDR1 SGHVS, CDR2 FQNEAQ. The CDR3 is 15 amino acids. Trimming pared 0 bases from V and 3 bases from J, leaving 9 bases between. The CDR3 DNA sequence: TGTGCCAGCAGCTTAGCAGGGGGGGTCTACAATGAGCAGTTCTTC. Amino acids: CASSLAGGVYNEQFF.

The chain recombines TRBV30 with TRBJ1-1, with D unclear. Germline values: CDR1 GTSNPN, CDR2 SVGIG (reference sequence). Trimming left V 3 bases short and J 1 base short, with 9 bases between. This CDR3 is 13 amino acids long. This CDR3 reads CAWSREGNTEAFF. The CDR3 coding sequence is TGTGCCTGGAGCCGGGAGGGGAACACTGAAGCTTTCTTT. The variable domain in full, with the rest retrieved from reference TRBV30 and TRBJ1-1, is SQTIHQWPATLVQPVGSPLSLECTVEGTSNPNLYWYRQAAGRGLQLLFYSVGIGQISSEVPQNLSASRPQDRQFILSSKKLLLSDSGFYLCAWSREGNTEAFFGQGTRLTVV.

The chain employs TRBV6-1 and TRBJ1-5; D is undetermined. The CDR3 contains 15 residues. V lost 1 base and J lost 1, with 8 bases in between. Germline V CDR1 and CDR2: MNHNS, SASEGT. CDR3 sequence: CASSEGRQSNQPQHF. The CDR3 nucleotides are TGTGCCAGCAGTGAAGGACGACAAAGCAATCAGCCCCAGCATTTT.

CDR3 DNA: TGTGCCAGCAGCTTGGAGATATCCTCCCGGGAGACCCAGTACTTC. Encoded protein: CASSLEISSRETQYF. The rearrangement uses TRBV5-4 and TRBJ2-5, with D uncertain. V was cut by 0 bases and J by 5 bases, with 14 bases left in between. CDR3 length: 15 residues. From germline, CDR1 is SGHNT and CDR2 YYREEE (reference sequence).

This clone has a single count. DNA of the CDR3: TGTGCCAGCAGCTTAGAAACCCTAGTCCACACAGGAGATACGCAGTATTTT. Its protein is CASSLETLVHTGDTQYF. The chain employs TRBV11-2 and TRBJ2-3; weak D call: TRBD1 (5 bases). This CDR3 comprises 17 residues. Germline lookup yields CDR1 SGHAT and CDR2 FQNNGV. Trimming removed 0 bases from V and 5 bases from J, with 18 bases in between.

This clone was recorded only once. This sequence joins TRBV6-5 and TRBJ2-7; 7 bases are shared with TRBD2. CDR1 and CDR2 from the germline V gene are MNHEY and SVGAGI. Unmatched junction bases numbered 13, after V lost 7 bases and J lost 7 bases. The CDR3 runs to 14 residues. In DNA form, the CDR3 reads TGTGCCAGCAATCCCGGGGGGTACTGGGGGGAGCAGTACTTC. Its translation: CASNPGGYWGEQYF.

The V gene is TRBV18, the J gene TRBJ2-5, with D possibly being TRBD1 (6 bases). Germline loops: CDR1 KGHSH, CDR2 LQKENI. Trimming left V 2 bases short and J 4 bases short, with 14 bases between. This CDR3 has 15 residues. CDR3 in DNA: TGTGCCAGCTCACCATTTCAGGGACAAGGAGAGACCCAGTACTTC. Protein sequence: CASSPFQGQGETQYF.

The rearrangement joins TRBV5-1 to TRBJ2-2; 8 positions match TRBD1. The trim removed 1 base at V and 2 bases at J, leaving 1 base unmatched. The CDR3 extends over 15 amino acids. Germline CDR1 and CDR2: SGHRS and YFSETQ. The CDR3 DNA follows: TGCGCCAGCAGCTTGTCAGGGGGCAACACCGGGGAGCTGTTTTTT. It codes for CASSLSGGNTGELFF. The variable domain in full, with the rest retrieved from reference TRBV5-1 and TRBJ2-2, is KAGVTQTPRYLIKTRGQQVTLSCSPISGHRSVSWYQQTPGQGLQFLFEYFSETQRNKGNFPGRFSGRQFSNSRSEMNVSTLELGDSALYLCASSLSGGNTGELFFGEGSRLTVL.

The chain uses TRBV27 and TRBJ1-1; D perhaps matches TRBD1 (5 bases). This CDR3 spans 13 amino acids. Germline CDR1 MNHEY, CDR2 SMNVEV (reference sequence). The V end lost 8 bases, the J end lost 1 base, and 11 bases lay between the germline ends. The CDR3 DNA sequence: TGTGCCAGCTGCCGGACAACGAACACTGAAGCTTTCTTT. Translated, it gives CASCRTTNTEAFF.

The chain recombines TRBV4-1 with TRBJ1-6; 9 positions match TRBD1. The germline gives CDR1 MGHRA, CDR2 YSYEKL. The length of the CDR3 is 18 residues. V shed 1 base and J 7 bases; nucleotides not matched to a gene: 11. CDR3: CASSQVGGQGINNSPLHF. The CDR3, as DNA: TGCGCCAGCAGCCAAGTCGGGGGACAGGGTATAAACAATTCACCCCTCCACTTT.

This chain joins TRBV6-6 and TRBJ1-2; a weak D match, TRBD1 (5 bases). V dropped 2 bases and J dropped 8 bases, with 18 bases sitting between them. CDR3 length: 15 amino acids. Germline V gene lookup returns CDR1 MNHNY and CDR2 SVGAGI (reference sequence). The CDR3 sequence is CASSYATAGLQGYTF. The CDR3 nucleotides are TGTGCCAGCAGTTACGCGACCGCAGGGTTGCAAGGCTACACCTTC.

This chain's CDR3 is CSVNRGTIDYGYTF. CDR3 nucleotide sequence: TGCAGCGTTAATAGAGGCACCATTGACTATGGCTACACCTTC. The V call is TRBV29-1, the J call TRBJ1-2; unclear D gene. This CDR3 is 14 amino acids long. Germline V lookup: CDR1 SQVTM, CDR2 ANQGSEA. V lost 5 bases and J lost 3, with 16 bases in between. Supplemented by reference TRBV29-1 and TRBJ1-2, the full variable domain reads SAVISQKPSRDICQRGTSLTIQCQVDSQVTMMFWYRQQPGQSLTLIATANQGSEATYESGFVIDKFPISRPNLTFSTLTVSNMSPEDSSIYLCSVNRGTIDYGYTFGSGTRLTVV.

The V gene is TRBV15, the J gene TRBJ2-2, with a weak D call TRBD1 (5 bases). V dropped 5 bases and J dropped 5 bases, with 18 bases sitting between them. Germline loops: CDR1 LNHNV, CDR2 YYDKDF (reference sequence). The CDR3 runs to 16 residues. Here the CDR3 DNA reads TGTGCCACCAGCGATCTTCAGGGAAGGGTAACCGGGGAGCTGTTTTTT. Protein sequence: CATSDLQGRVTGELFF.

The chain has TRBV6-5 and TRBJ1-1; a weak D match, TRBD1 (5 bases). Looked up from germline, CDR1 is MNHEY and CDR2 is SVGAGI. Trimming removed 0 bases from V and 7 bases from J, with 12 bases in between. The CDR3 runs to 14 residues. CDR3 DNA: TGTGCCAGCAGTTACTCGGGCAGGGACTTTGAAGCTTTCTTT. Translating gives CASSYSGRDFEAFF.

V and J are TRBV5-1 and TRBJ2-1; D is perhaps TRBD2 (7 bases). CDR1 and CDR2 (germline): SGHRS, YFSETQ. This CDR3 has 17 amino acids. Trimming pared 0 bases from V and 6 bases from J, leaving 19 bases between. For the CDR3, the DNA is TGCGCCAGCAGCTTGGCCATTCCGTCGGGGGGCGTCAATGAGCAGTTCTTC. As protein: CASSLAIPSGGVNEQFF.